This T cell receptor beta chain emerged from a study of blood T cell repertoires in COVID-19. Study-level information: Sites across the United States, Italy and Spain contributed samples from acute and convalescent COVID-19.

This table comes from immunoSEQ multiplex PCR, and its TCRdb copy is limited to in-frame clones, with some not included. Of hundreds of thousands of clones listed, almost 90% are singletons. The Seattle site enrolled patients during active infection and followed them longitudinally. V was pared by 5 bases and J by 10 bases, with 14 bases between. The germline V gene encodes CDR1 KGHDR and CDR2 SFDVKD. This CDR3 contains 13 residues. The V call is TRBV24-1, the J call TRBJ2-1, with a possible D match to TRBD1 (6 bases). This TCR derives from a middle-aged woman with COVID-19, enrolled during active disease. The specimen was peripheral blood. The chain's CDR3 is CATSGQALGEQFF. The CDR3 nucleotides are TGTGCCACCAGTGGACAGGCTTTAGGGGAGCAGTTCTTC.